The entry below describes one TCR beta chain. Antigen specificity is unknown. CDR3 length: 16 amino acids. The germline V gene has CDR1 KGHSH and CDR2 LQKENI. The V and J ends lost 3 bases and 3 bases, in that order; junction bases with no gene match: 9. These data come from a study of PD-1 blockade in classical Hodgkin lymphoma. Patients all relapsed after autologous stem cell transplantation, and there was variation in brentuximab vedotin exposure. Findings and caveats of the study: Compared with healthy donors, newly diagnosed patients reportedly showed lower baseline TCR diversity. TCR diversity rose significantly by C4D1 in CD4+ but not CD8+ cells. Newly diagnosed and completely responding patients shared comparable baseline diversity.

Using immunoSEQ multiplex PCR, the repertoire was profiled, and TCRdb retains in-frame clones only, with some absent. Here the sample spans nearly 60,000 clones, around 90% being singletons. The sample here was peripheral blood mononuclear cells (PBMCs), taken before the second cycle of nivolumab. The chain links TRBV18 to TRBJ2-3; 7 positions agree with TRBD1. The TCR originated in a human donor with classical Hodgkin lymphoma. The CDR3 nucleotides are TGTGCCAGCTCACCCGACAGGGCGGCTAGGACAGATACGCAGTATTTT. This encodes CASSPDRAARTDTQYF. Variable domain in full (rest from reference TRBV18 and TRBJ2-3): NAGVMQNPRHLVRRRGQEARLRCSPMKGHSHVYWYRQLPEEGLKFMVYLQKENIIDESGMPKERFSAEFPKEGPSILRIQQVVRGDSAAYFCASSPDRAARTDTQYFGPGTRLTVL.